A selection of T cell receptor beta chains follows, all from one sample in a study of cytomegalovirus exposure and HLA in healthy donors. The repertoire was sequenced with immunoSEQ multiplex PCR; TCRdb's copy has only in-frame clones and lacks some. Of around 91,000 clones in the sample, roughly 78% are singletons; the top ten hold just under 2.5%. Material: PBMCs. These receptors were obtained from a male donor in good health and CMV-seropositive. Both conserved end residues are part of each CDR3. A D gene is named only where the DNA matches it firmly. Clone size is not always given. Where it is, it says once, few, many or a class for expanded clones.

j_call	clone_size	v_call	d_call	cdr3_aa	cdr3_nt
TRBJ2-7	.	TRBV10-3	TRBD1	CAISEPQGGEQYF	TGTGCCATCAGTGAGCCACAGGGGGGCGAGCAGTACTTC
TRBJ1-3	.	TRBV18	.	CASSPDRISGNTIYF	TGTGCCAGCTCACCAGACAGGATCTCTGGAAACACCATATATTTT
TRBJ2-6	.	TRBV7-9	TRBD1	CASTRTGGSSGANVLTF	TGTGCCAGCACCCGAACAGGGGGGAGCTCTGGGGCCAACGTCCTGACTTTC
TRBJ2-7	.	TRBV29-1	.	CSVEVLTEQYF	TGCAGCGTTGAAGTTTTGACAGAGCAGTACTTC
TRBJ2-6	few	TRBV5-1	TRBD1	CASSRDVTGGSGANVLTF	TGCGCCAGCAGCAGGGACGTGACAGGGGGTTCTGGGGCCAACGTCCTGACTTTC
TRBJ1-4	.	TRBV10-3	.	CAISGGIGEKLFF	TGTGCCATCAGTGGCGGGATTGGTGAAAAACTGTTTTTT
TRBJ2-6	once	TRBV30	.	CASQVSGANVLTF	TGTGCCAGTCAGGTCTCTGGGGCCAACGTCCTGACTTTC
TRBJ2-5	.	TRBV5-1	.	CASSFGKAQGETQYF	TGCGCCAGCAGCTTCGGGAAGGCCCAGGGGGAGACCCAGTACTTC
TRBJ2-3	.	TRBV10-3	TRBD1	CAIRQGAGADTQYF	TGTGCCATCAGACAGGGGGCAGGGGCAGATACGCAGTATTTT
TRBJ2-6	.	TRBV18	.	CASSPARGGGGANVLTF	TGTGCCAGCTCACCAGCGAGAGGGGGTGGTGGGGCCAACGTCCTGACTTTC
TRBJ2-7	.	TRBV13	.	CAATAMVPAEQYF	TGTGCCGCTACCGCAATGGTACCTGCCGAGCAGTACTTC
TRBJ1-1	few	TRBV5-1	.	CASSFGELNTEAFF	TGCGCCAGCAGCTTCGGGGAGTTGAACACTGAAGCTTTCTTT
TRBJ2-1	few	TRBV7-9	.	CASSPPRDNEQFF	TGTGCCAGCAGCCCACCCCGAGACAATGAGCAGTTCTTC
TRBJ1-1	.	TRBV19	.	CASSIGPGGTEAFF	TGTGCCAGTAGTATAGGCCCTGGCGGCACTGAAGCTTTCTTT
TRBJ2-5	.	TRBV27	TRBD1	CASSEQGETQYF	TGTGCCAGCAGCGAACAGGGGGAGACCCAGTACTTC
TRBJ2-3	few	TRBV2	.	CASCQDSRTDTQYF	TGTGCCAGCTGTCAGGACTCTCGCACAGATACGCAGTATTTT
TRBJ1-2	.	TRBV19	TRBD1	CASSFRDSSRIEGYTF	TGTGCCAGTAGTTTCCGGGACAGTTCTCGAATAGAGGGCTACACCTTC
TRBJ2-1	.	TRBV7-9	.	CASSQTIAEQFF	TGTGCCAGCAGCCAAACGATAGCGGAACAGTTCTTC
TRBJ2-7	.	TRBV11-2	.	CASSLDPSRGSYEQYF	TGTGCCAGCAGCTTAGATCCGTCCCGGGGCTCCTACGAGCAGTACTTC
TRBJ2-7	.	TRBV15	TRBD2	CATSRDRTSGKVQYF	TGTGCCACCAGCAGAGATCGGACTAGCGGGAAGGTGCAGTACTTC
TRBJ1-1	.	TRBV27	TRBD1	CASSPRQGQTEAFF	TGTGCCAGCAGTCCACGACAGGGACAAACTGAAGCTTTCTTT
TRBJ1-1	.	TRBV4-1	TRBD1	CASTKRGGGNTEAFF	TGCGCCAGCACCAAAAGAGGGGGCGGGAACACTGAAGCTTTCTTT
TRBJ2-5	.	TRBV7-9	TRBD2	CASSPWTSGRVRVETQYF	TGTGCCAGCAGCCCGTGGACTAGCGGGAGGGTTCGGGTAGAGACCCAGTACTTC
TRBJ2-7	.	TRBV9	TRBD1	CASSLDRGVGEQYF	TGTGCCAGCAGCCTGGACAGGGGAGTAGGCGAGCAGTACTTC
TRBJ1-5	.	TRBV5-6	TRBD1	CASRRRQGRQPQHF	TGTGCCAGCAGACGTCGACAGGGGAGACAGCCCCAGCATTTT
TRBJ1-2	.	TRBV28	TRBD1	CASSFVNFRGRNGYTF	TGTGCCAGCAGTTTCGTGAACTTCAGGGGGCGAAATGGCTACACCTTC
TRBJ1-2	.	TRBV2	TRBD1	CASSETRQGSFGGYTF	TGTGCCAGCAGTGAAACCCGACAGGGGAGTTTCGGTGGCTACACCTTC
TRBJ2-2	once	TRBV5-1	.	CASSLDGSSGELFF	TGCGCCAGCAGCTTGGACGGGTCGAGCGGGGAGCTGTTTTTT
TRBJ1-2	.	TRBV28	TRBD1	CASSPGQVYGYTF	TGTGCCAGCAGCCCGGGACAGGTCTATGGCTACACCTTC
TRBJ1-5	many	TRBV6-1	TRBD1	CASSEPDRAGQPQHF	TGTGCCAGCAGTGAGCCGGACAGGGCAGGCCAGCCCCAGCATTTT
TRBJ2-7	.	TRBV7-9	.	CASSRELHSYEQYF	TGTGCCAGCAGCCGGGAGCTCCACTCCTACGAGCAGTACTTC
TRBJ2-3	.	TRBV5-1	.	CASSLVLVTDTQYF	TGCGCCAGCAGCTTGGTGTTAGTCACAGATACGCAGTATTTT
TRBJ2-2	few	TRBV6-5	TRBD1	CASSYVGQPTPGELFF	TGTGCCAGCAGTTACGTGGGACAGCCCACTCCCGGGGAGCTGTTTTTT
TRBJ1-1	.	TRBV28	TRBD1	CASSRADRGRTEAFF	TGTGCCAGCAGTAGAGCGGACAGGGGGCGAACTGAAGCTTTCTTT
TRBJ2-7	once	TRBV28	TRBD2	CASSWPGLGIDEQYF	TGTGCCAGCAGTTGGCCCGGACTAGGGATCGACGAGCAGTACTTC
TRBJ1-1	.	TRBV6-6	TRBD1	CASSPRDRGPNTEAFF	TGTGCCAGCAGTCCCCGGGACAGGGGGCCGAACACTGAAGCTTTCTTT
TRBJ2-5	.	TRBV4-1	TRBD1	CASSQEEGTGGARQETQYF	TGCGCCAGCAGCCAAGAGGAAGGGACAGGGGGCGCGAGGCAAGAGACCCAGTACTTC
TRBJ1-5	few	TRBV5-8	.	CASTSGARGNQPQHF	TGTGCCAGCACCTCAGGGGCCAGGGGCAATCAGCCCCAGCATTTT
TRBJ2-1	.	TRBV7-2	TRBD2	CASSSTTSGSQFF	TGTGCCAGCAGCTCGACGACTAGCGGGAGCCAGTTCTTC
TRBJ1-5	.	TRBV19	.	CASSIRGDHQPQHF	TGTGCCAGTAGTATACGCGGGGACCATCAGCCCCAGCATTTT
TRBJ2-7	.	TRBV7-6	.	CASSSLLASYEQYF	TGTGCCAGCAGCTCACTACTGGCCTCCTACGAGCAGTACTTC
TRBJ2-1	.	TRBV6-6	.	CASSYGVTGRNEQFF	TGTGCCAGCAGTTATGGGGTCACAGGCCGGAATGAGCAGTTCTTC